Following are 3 T cell receptor beta chains from one sample sequenced in a study of a mutant IDH1 vaccine in newly diagnosed glioma. The time point was: week 5, during vaccination. A single vaccine dose contained 300 ug of mutant IDH1 20-mer peptide, and topical imiquimod was used with it. For these TCRs, the target antigens are not known. The data were produced by immunoSEQ multiplex PCR, yet TCRdb's version contains in-frame clones alone and is incomplete. This table has about 54,000 clones, about 80% appearing once. The sample consisted of PBMCs, taken from a glioma patient whose treatment included an IDH1 peptide vaccine. These receptors were obtained from a young man with glioma.

A single count supports this clone. The chain recombines TRBV5-4 with TRBJ2-5, with D unresolved. The germline gives CDR1 SGHNT, CDR2 YYREEE (reference sequence). Trimming left V 4 bases short and J 5 bases short, with 15 bases between. The CDR3 contains 14 residues. In DNA form, the CDR3 reads TGTGCCAGCAGCCCGAAGGTGGGGATGGAGACCCAGTACTTC. Its protein product is CASSPKVGMETQYF.

The chain couples TRBV5-1 to TRBJ1-6; possibly TRBD1 for D (6 bases). V was shortened by 0 bases and J by 8 bases, with 9 bases between the two germline ends. From germline, CDR1 is SGHRS and CDR2 YFSETQ. The CDR3 covers 14 residues. CDR3 sequence reads: CASSLGQVDSPLHF. CDR3 nucleotide sequence: TGCGCCAGCAGCTTGGGACAGGTCGATTCACCCCTCCACTTT.

In regard to this clone: Other DNA sequences from this sample encode an identical CDR3 as well. CDR3 sequence reads: CSVDTSGDTDTQYF. The CDR3 coding sequence is TGCAGCGTTGATACTAGTGGGGACACAGATACGCAGTATTTT. The V and J genes are TRBV29-1 and TRBJ2-3; weak D call: TRBD2 (5 bases). V was pared by 3 bases and J by 2 bases, with 12 bases between. The CDR3 totals 14 residues. Germline CDR1 reads SQVTM; CDR2 reads ANQGSEA.